The rows below give T cell receptor beta chains drawn from one sample of a study of T cell repertoires in cytomegalovirus infection. Their cognate antigens are unknown. TCRdb ran MiXCR on the reads and lists one entry per CDR3 protein. Seen here are approximately 1,000,000 distinct CDR3 sequences, around a third observed once, and the top ten hold roughly 13%. The specimen was cultured CD8+ T cells from PBMCs, collected from culture after CMV antigen stimulation. These receptors all stem from a human donor in good health (CMV status not recorded). Some clones in this sample may be carry-over from other donors' samples. The CDR3 runs from the conserved cysteine through the conserved F or W. D genes are given only for firm matches. Clone size appears in some rows only: once, few, many, or a class for an expanded clone.

j_gene	d_gene	v_gene	abundance	CDR3aa	CDR3nt
TRBJ1-1	-	TRBV4-2	-	CASSQDQGTEAFF	TGTGCCAGCAGCCAAGACCAGGGCACTGAAGCTTTCTTT
TRBJ2-5	TRBD2	TRBV5-1	-	CASSSGTSGTETQYF	TGCGCCAGCAGCTCCGGGACTAGCGGGACAGAGACCCAGTACTTC
TRBJ1-2	TRBD1	TRBV12-3/TRBV12-4	-	CASSPRDRFGNYGYTF	TGTGCCAGCAGCCCCCGGGACAGGTTTGGTAACTATGGCTACACCTTC
TRBJ2-1	-	TRBV27	few	CASSLRWREEQFF	TGTGCCAGCAGTTTACGGTGGAGGGAGGAGCAGTTCTTC
TRBJ1-2	-	TRBV9	-	CASSKTYTAQPQWGYTF	TGTGCCAGCAGTAAAACCTACACAGCACAACCTCAATGGGGCTACACCTTC
TRBJ2-7	-	TRBV6-5	-	CASSAGRGGYEQYF	TGTGCCAGCAGTGCCGGGCGGGGTGGCTACGAGCAGTACTTC
TRBJ2-5	-	TRBV28	few	CASNREYQETQYF	TGTGCCAGCAACAGGGAATACCAAGAGACCCAGTACTTC
TRBJ1-2	-	TRBV10-2	-	CASSTGRTYGYTF	TGCGCCAGCAGTACAGGGAGGACGTATGGCTACACCTTC
TRBJ2-5	-	TRBV11-2	few	CASSAAGLGRKTQYF	TGTGCCAGCAGCGCCGCCGGGCTGGGTAGGAAGACCCAGTACTTC
TRBJ2-2	TRBD2	TRBV27	-	CASSLYRRTSGRNTNTGELFF	TGTGCCAGCAGTCTCTACAGGCGGACTAGCGGGCGAAATACGAACACCGGGGAGCTGTTTTTT
TRBJ2-1	-	TRBV6-6	few	CASSYGLLGNEQFF	TGTGCCAGCAGTTACGGACTGCTGGGCAATGAGCAGTTCTTC
TRBJ2-5	-	TRBV12-5	few	CASGLGGRDQESQYF	TGTGCTAGTGGTTTGGGGGGCCGGGATCAAGAGTCCCAGTACTTC
TRBJ2-5	-	TRBV9	-	CASSVNPGMGGPDETQYF	TGTGCCAGCAGCGTAAATCCCGGAATGGGGGGGCCGGATGAGACCCAGTACTTC
TRBJ2-5	-	TRBV7-6	-	CASSSDPRERETQYF	TGTGCCAGCAGCTCCGATCCCCGGGAGCGGGAGACCCAGTACTTC
TRBJ1-5	TRBD1	TRBV7-9	few	CASSPPGTGYNQPQHF	TGTGCCAGCAGCCCCCCAGGGACAGGATACAATCAGCCCCAGCATTTT
TRBJ2-2	TRBD1	TRBV6-1	many	CASSKGTGTGELFF	TGTGCCAGCAGTAAAGGGACAGGTACCGGGGAGCTGTTTTTT
TRBJ1-5	TRBD1	TRBV7-6	few	CASSLDRPDRGSNQPQHF	TGTGCCAGCAGCTTAGATCGCCCCGACAGGGGGAGCAATCAGCCCCAGCATTTT
TRBJ1-1	-	TRBV6-2/TRBV6-3	-	CASSWDFEAFF	TGTGCCAGCAGTTGGGATTTTGAAGCTTTCTTT
TRBJ1-6	-	TRBV4-1	few	CASSPSELDSPLHF	TGCGCCAGCAGCCCCTCGGAGTTGGATTCACCCCTCCACTTT
TRBJ2-1	TRBD2	TRBV7-9	-	CASSYMRTSGAYNEQFF	TGTGCCAGCAGCTACATGCGGACTAGCGGGGCTTACAATGAGCAGTTCTTC
TRBJ2-1	TRBD2	TRBV11-2	-	CASSPKTGGANEQFF	TGTGCCAGCAGCCCTAAGACGGGGGGGGCCAATGAGCAGTTCTTC
TRBJ2-1	TRBD2	TRBV6-5	few	CASSYPASGAGEQFF	TGTGCCAGCAGTTACCCGGCTAGCGGGGCCGGTGAGCAGTTCTTC
TRBJ1-5	-	TRBV19	-	CASSMVQGEFQPQHF	TGTGCCAGTAGTATGGTACAAGGAGAGTTTCAGCCCCAGCATTTT
TRBJ1-1	TRBD1	TRBV4-1	few	CASSPRTGNMNTEAFF	TGCGCCAGCAGCCCTCGGACAGGGAACATGAACACTGAAGCTTTCTTT
TRBJ2-1	TRBD2	TRBV28	-	CASSFTSGGLGNEQFF	TGTGCCAGCAGTTTTACTAGCGGGGGACTAGGGAATGAGCAGTTCTTC
TRBJ2-7	-	TRBV10-2	few	CASIGVDYEQYF	TGCGCCAGTATAGGAGTCGACTACGAGCAGTACTTC
TRBJ1-2	-	TRBV6-5	-	CASSTGHRYGYTF	TGTGCCAGCAGCACGGGACACCGCTATGGCTACACCTTC
TRBJ2-3	TRBD2	TRBV9	-	CASSVKAGGGDTQYF	TGTGCCAGCAGCGTAAAAGCGGGAGGAGGAGATACGCAGTATTTT
TRBJ1-4	-	TRBV7-3	once	CASSSIVRELFF	TGTGCCAGCAGCTCCATTGTCAGGGAACTGTTTTTT
TRBJ1-1	-	TRBV18	many	CASSPPVGARMNTEAFF	TGTGCCAGCTCACCACCAGTCGGGGCCCGAATGAACACTGAAGCTTTCTTT
TRBJ2-1	TRBD2	TRBV6-1	-	CASSWTTSGGYNEQFF	TGTGCCAGCAGTTGGACGACTAGCGGGGGGTACAATGAGCAGTTCTTC
TRBJ2-5	-	TRBV7-8	many	CASSLNRVETQYF	TGTGCCAGCAGCCTAAACAGGGTTGAGACCCAGTACTTC
TRBJ2-3	TRBD2	TRBV4-2	many	CASSHTTSGAADTQYF	TGTGCCAGCAGCCACACGACTAGCGGGGCAGCAGATACGCAGTATTTT
TRBJ1-2	TRBD1	TRBV6-5	-	CASSYRPGTGLYGYTF	TGTGCCAGCAGCTATAGGCCCGGGACAGGTCTCTATGGCTACACCTTC
TRBJ2-5	-	TRBV12-3/TRBV12-4	-	CASMPPNTGRETQYF	TGTGCCAGCATGCCTCCTAACACGGGGAGAGAGACCCAGTACTTC
TRBJ2-2	TRBD1	TRBV2	-	CASMGTGVTGELFF	TGTGCCAGCATGGGGACAGGGGTCACCGGGGAGCTGTTTTTT
TRBJ2-2	-	TRBV7-9	-	CASSLRFANTGELFF	TGTGCCAGCAGCTTACGATTCGCGAACACCGGGGAGCTGTTTTTT
TRBJ1-1	-	TRBV7-9	-	CASSLSGNAEAFF	TGTGCCAGCAGCTTGTCTGGGAACGCTGAAGCTTTCTTT
TRBJ1-1	-	TRBV27	few	CASSFGRRAFF	TGTGCCAGCAGTTTTGGCAGGCGAGCTTTCTTT
TRBJ2-3	TRBD2	TRBV7-2	many	CASSLGTSGTDTQYF	TGTGCCAGCAGCTTAGGGACTAGCGGCACAGATACGCAGTATTTT
TRBJ1-1	-	TRBV12-3/TRBV12-4	few	CASSPDRVADTEAFF	TGTGCCAGCAGTCCTGATCGTGTGGCCGACACTGAAGCTTTCTTT
TRBJ2-3	TRBD2	TRBV6-6	few	CASNLAGGSDTQYF	TGTGCCAGCAATCTAGCGGGGGGGTCAGATACGCAGTATTTT
TRBJ1-5	-	TRBV18	few	CASSLGAAGGNNQPQHF	TGTGCCAGCTCTCTGGGGGCTGCTGGAGGAAACAATCAGCCCCAGCATTTT
TRBJ2-5	TRBD2	TRBV24-1	-	CATSDLRASGDETQYF	TGTGCCACCAGTGATCTAAGGGCTAGCGGGGATGAGACCCAGTACTTC
TRBJ1-5	-	TRBV6-8	-	CASSYSVEGQPQHF	TGTGCCAGCAGTTACTCGGTGGAGGGGCAGCCCCAGCATTTT
TRBJ2-1	TRBD1	TRBV24-1	few	CATSDRDRGNEQFF	TGTGCCACCAGTGACCGGGACAGGGGTAATGAGCAGTTCTTC
TRBJ2-1	-	TRBV12-3/TRBV12-4	few	CASSFPDVTYNEQFF	TGTGCCAGCAGTTTTCCCGACGTCACCTACAATGAGCAGTTCTTC
TRBJ2-2	TRBD2	TRBV6-6	few	CASTPGRVNTGELFF	TGTGCCAGCACCCCAGGGAGGGTAAACACCGGGGAGCTGTTTTTT
TRBJ1-5	TRBD1	TRBV28	-	CASSSGQAGGQPQHF	TGTGCCAGCAGCTCGGGACAGGCAGGGGGTCAGCCCCAGCATTTT
TRBJ1-2	-	TRBV6-5	-	CASRALSYYGYTF	TGTGCCAGCAGAGCCCTGAGTTACTATGGCTACACCTTC
TRBJ1-2	-	TRBV5-1	few	CASSLKPGDYGYTF	TGCGCCAGCAGCTTGAAGCCGGGTGATTATGGCTACACCTTC
TRBJ1-4	-	TRBV12-5	many	CASGFTSVATNEKLFF	TGTGCTAGTGGTTTCACCTCAGTCGCAACTAATGAAAAACTGTTTTTT
TRBJ2-2	-	TRBV2	few	CASNGGPSNTGELFF	TGTGCCAGCAACGGGGGGCCCTCGAACACCGGGGAGCTGTTTTTT